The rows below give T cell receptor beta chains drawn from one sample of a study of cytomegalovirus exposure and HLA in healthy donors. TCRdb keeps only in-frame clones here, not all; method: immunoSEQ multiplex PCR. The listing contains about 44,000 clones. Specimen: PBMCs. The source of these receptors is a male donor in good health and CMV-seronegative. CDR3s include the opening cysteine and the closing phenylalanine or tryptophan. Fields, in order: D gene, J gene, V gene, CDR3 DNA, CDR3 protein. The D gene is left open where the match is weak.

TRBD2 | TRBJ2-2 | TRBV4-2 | TGTGCCAGCAGGCCGCGGGGGAACCTGAACACCGGGGAGCTGTTTTTT | CASRPRGNLNTGELFF
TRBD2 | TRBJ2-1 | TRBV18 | TGTGCCAGCTCACCTTCCCGTACTAGCGGGACTGATTCTGGGCAGTTCTTC | CASSPSRTSGTDSGQFF
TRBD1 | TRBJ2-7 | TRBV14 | TGTGCCAGCAGCCTAAGGGGGCCCTACGAGCAGTACTTC | CASSLRGPYEQYF
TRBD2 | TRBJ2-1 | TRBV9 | TGTGCCAGCAGCCCCCCGACTAGCGGCAGCTACAATGAGCAGTTCTTC | CASSPPTSGSYNEQFF
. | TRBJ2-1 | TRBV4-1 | TGCGCCAGCAGCCACCCGGCGAGGCGGATTGATGAGCAGTTCTTC | CASSHPARRIDEQFF
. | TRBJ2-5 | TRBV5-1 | TGCGCCAGCAGCTCGGCAGGGTCTGGAGAGACCCAGTACTTC | CASSSAGSGETQYF
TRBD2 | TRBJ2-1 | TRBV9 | TGTGCCAGCAGTTGGACTAGCGGGGCCTACAATGAGCAGTTCTTC | CASSWTSGAYNEQFF
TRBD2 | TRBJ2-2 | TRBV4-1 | TGCGCCAGCAGCCAAGGACTAGCGGGCCGCGGCGGGGAGCTGTTTTTT | CASSQGLAGRGGELFF
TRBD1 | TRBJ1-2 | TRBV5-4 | TGTGCCAGCAGCCTGGGACAGGGGGTAGTCTATGGCTACACCTTC | CASSLGQGVVYGYTF
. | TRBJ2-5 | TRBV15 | TGTGCCACCAGCCCCCAGGGGCAAGAGACCCAGTACTTC | CATSPQGQETQYF
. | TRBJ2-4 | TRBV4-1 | TGCGCCAGCAGCCAGCCTACAGCGGCCCTGGCCAAAAACATTCAGTACTTC | CASSQPTAALAKNIQYF
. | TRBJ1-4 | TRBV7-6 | TGTGCCAGCAGCTTGCGCAGCCGAGGGGAAAAACTGTTTTTT | CASSLRSRGEKLFF
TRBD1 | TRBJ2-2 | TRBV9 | TGTGCCAGCAGCGTAGACGGGGACAGGGGGCGGATCGGGGAGCTGTTTTTT | CASSVDGDRGRIGELFF
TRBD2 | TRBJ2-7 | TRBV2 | TGTGCCAGCAGCCTGACTAGCGGGAGCTCTAATCGGTACTTC | CASSLTSGSSNRYF